The clone carrying this T cell receptor beta chain was detected only a few times. No antigen is known for it. This specimen belongs to a study of T cells after yellow fever vaccination. Study-wide points: Subsequent to the booster, the majority of primary-vaccination clones reappeared (roughly 97% CD4, approximately 85% CD8). Bulk-population clonotypes that are abundant could appear as contaminants in FACS-sorted repertoires. The secondary response showed a weaker magnitude and a faster peak, day 5 versus 15.

With V trimmed by 6 bases and J by 1 base, 8 bases remained unmatched. The CDR3 runs 15 residues. In TCRdb, the 5' RACE reads were re-called with MiXCR into one record per CDR3 protein. The sample carries about 510,000 distinct CDR3 sequences, 21% recorded once. Source: PBMCs, taken less than 25 days after the first yellow fever vaccination. This TCR was sampled from a man younger than 35 who received the YFV17D yellow fever vaccine. V gene TRBV12-3 or TRBV12-4 combines with J gene TRBJ2-5, with TRBD1 matching 7 bases. CDR3 bases: TGTGCCAGCAGCTCACTGGGACAGACCCAAGAGACCCAGTACTTC. This gives the protein CASSSLGQTQETQYF.